This T cell receptor (beta chain) was identified in a study of CD8 T cells in ankylosing spondylitis. Study-level points and caveats: Ankylosing spondylitis blood appeared to carry a characteristic TCR beta motif of seven to nine highly homologous variants. Within matched ankylosing spondylitis synovial fluid, disease-linked clones were reportedly significantly enriched. The authors found the disease-linked clones to be CD8+ and relatively rare in peripheral blood.

Germline V gene sequence: CDR1 MNHEY, CDR2 SVGAGI. The CDR3 loop spans 16 amino acids. Between the trimmed V and J ends, which lost 0 bases and 0 bases, there was a span of 11 bases. TCRdb reprocessed the 5' RACE reads via MiXCR and lists one record per CDR3 protein. Found here are some 140,000 distinct CDR3 sequences, about 15% of them singletons; the top ten hold roughly a third. This clonotype turned up a few times. What it recognizes is unknown. The J gene is TRBJ1-1, the V gene TRBV6-5; D is uncertain. Sequenced material: blood, either unsorted or a sorted T cell fraction (not recorded which). The sequence derives from a male donor with ankylosing spondylitis. CDR3 nucleotide sequence: TGTGCCAGCAGTTACTCTTGGGATTCCATGAACACTGAAGCTTTCTTT. Protein sequence: CASSYSWDSMNTEAFF.